This T cell receptor (beta chain) was observed in a study of immune evolution from preneoplasia to lung adenocarcinoma. Each case's diagnosis was confirmed by two pathologists on H&E. The method was immunoSEQ multiplex PCR; TCRdb's version includes in-frame clones alone and lacks a portion of them. In the table there are 6,000 to 8,500 clones, about 85% of which are singletons. This receptor was obtained from an elderly person with lung adenocarcinoma. What was sequenced was FFPE minimally invasive lung adenocarcinoma tissue.

CDR3 protein: CASSLDTGELFF. The CDR3 nucleotides are TGTGCCAGCAGCCTCGACACCGGGGAGCTGTTTTTT. The genes are TRBV7-2 and TRBJ2-2, with unresolved D. Germline V gives CDR1 SGHTA, CDR2 FQGNSA. The CDR3 loop spans 12 amino acids. Trimming took off 5 bases at V and 3 bases at J, with 4 bases between the two ends.